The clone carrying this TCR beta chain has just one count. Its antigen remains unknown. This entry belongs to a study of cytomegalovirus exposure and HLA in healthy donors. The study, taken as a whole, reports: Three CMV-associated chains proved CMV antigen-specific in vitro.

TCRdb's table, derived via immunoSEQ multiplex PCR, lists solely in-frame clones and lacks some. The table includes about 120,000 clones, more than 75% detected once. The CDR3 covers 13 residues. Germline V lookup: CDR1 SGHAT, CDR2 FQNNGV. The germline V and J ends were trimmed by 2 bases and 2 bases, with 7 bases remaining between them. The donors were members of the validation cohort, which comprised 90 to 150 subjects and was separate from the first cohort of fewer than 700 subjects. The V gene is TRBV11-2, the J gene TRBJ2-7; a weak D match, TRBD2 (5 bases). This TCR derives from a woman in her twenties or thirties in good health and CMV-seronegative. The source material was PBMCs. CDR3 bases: TGTGCCAGCAGCTTAACGGGGACCTACGAGCAGTACTTC. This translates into CASSLTGTYEQYF.